The text below deals with one T cell receptor (beta chain). This entry belongs to a study of blood T cell repertoires in COVID-19. Study context: Sites in the United States, Italy and Spain provided acute and convalescent COVID-19 samples. Sample material is recorded as cDNA or gDNA derived from T cells, B-cell-depleted T cells, or PBMCs.

The V end was cut by 4 bases, the J end by 6 bases, with 18 bases between. Germline V gene sequence: CDR1 LNHDA, CDR2 SQIVND (reference sequence). This CDR3 region has 15 residues. Original data processing: Using reference gene primer amplification, nucleated cell counts were estimated. TCRdb keeps only in-frame clones here, not all; method: immunoSEQ multiplex PCR. That table furnishes V, J and clone size, whereas the DNA furnished D and trimming. The repertoire has tens of thousands of clones, approximately 80% of them found once; the top ten carry 7.3%. The specimen sequenced was peripheral blood. The clonotype was recovered from a man in his forties with acute or convalescent COVID-19. The V and J genes are TRBV19 and TRBJ2-5; perhaps TRBD1 as D (6 bases). The CDR3 protein is CASSKAGDRRKTQYF. In DNA form, the CDR3 reads TGTGCCAGTAGTAAGGCAGGAGACAGGAGGAAGACCCAGTACTTC.